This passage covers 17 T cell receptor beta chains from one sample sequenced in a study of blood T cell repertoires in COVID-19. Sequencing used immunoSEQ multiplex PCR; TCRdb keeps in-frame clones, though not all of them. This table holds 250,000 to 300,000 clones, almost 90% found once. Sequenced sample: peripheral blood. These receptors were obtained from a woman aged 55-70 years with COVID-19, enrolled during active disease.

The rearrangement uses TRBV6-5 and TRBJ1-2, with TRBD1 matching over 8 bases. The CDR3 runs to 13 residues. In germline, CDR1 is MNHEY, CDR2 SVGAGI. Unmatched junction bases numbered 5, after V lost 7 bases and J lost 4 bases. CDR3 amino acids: CASNLDRAYGYTF. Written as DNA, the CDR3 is TGTGCCAGCAACCTGGACAGGGCCTATGGCTACACCTTC.

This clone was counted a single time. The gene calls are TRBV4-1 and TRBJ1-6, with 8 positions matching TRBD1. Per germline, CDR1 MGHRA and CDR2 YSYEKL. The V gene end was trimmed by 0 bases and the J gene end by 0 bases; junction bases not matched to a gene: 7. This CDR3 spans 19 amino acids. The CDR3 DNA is TGCGCCAGCAGCCAAGACCCGGACAGGGAGGACTCCTATAATTCACCCCTCCACTTT. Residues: CASSQDPDREDSYNSPLHF.

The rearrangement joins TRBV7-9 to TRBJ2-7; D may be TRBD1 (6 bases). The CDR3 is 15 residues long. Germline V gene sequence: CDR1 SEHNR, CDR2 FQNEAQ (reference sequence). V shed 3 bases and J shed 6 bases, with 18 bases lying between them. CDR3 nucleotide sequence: TGTGCCAGCAGCTTCTCCGGAGCAGGGGTTGGCGAGCAGTACTTC. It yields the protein CASSFSGAGVGEQYF. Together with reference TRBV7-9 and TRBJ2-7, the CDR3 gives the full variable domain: DTGVSQNPRHKITKRGQNVTFRCDPISEHNRLYWYRQTLGQGPEFLTYFQNEAQLEKSRLLSDRFSAERPKGSFSTLEIQRTEQGDSAMYLCASSFSGAGVGEQYFGPGTRLTVT.

The CDR3 is CASSLSRSRGNEKLFF. Here the CDR3 DNA reads TGTGCCAGCAGCTTAAGTCGTTCACGAGGAAATGAAAAACTGTTTTTT. V is TRBV7-9 and J is TRBJ1-4; no definite D call. Trimming removed 2 bases at V and 5 bases at J, with 15 bases between. Germline CDR1 and CDR2: SEHNR and FQNEAQ (reference sequence). CDR3 length: 16 amino acids. Full variable domain (rest looked up from reference TRBV7-9 and TRBJ1-4): DTGVSQNPRHKITKRGQNVTFRCDPISEHNRLYWYRQTLGQGPEFLTYFQNEAQLEKSRLLSDRFSAERPKGSFSTLEIQRTEQGDSAMYLCASSLSRSRGNEKLFFGSGTQLSVL.

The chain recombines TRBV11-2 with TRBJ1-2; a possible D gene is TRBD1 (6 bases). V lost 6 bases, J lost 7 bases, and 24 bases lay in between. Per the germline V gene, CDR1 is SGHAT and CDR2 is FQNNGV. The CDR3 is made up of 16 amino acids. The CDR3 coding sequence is TGTGCCAGCAGTCCAGTAGGGGGACGCCTGAGTCGTGGCTACACCTTC. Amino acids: CASSPVGGRLSRGYTF. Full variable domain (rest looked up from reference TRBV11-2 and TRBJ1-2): EAGVAQSPRYKIIEKRQSVAFWCNPISGHATLYWYQQILGQGPKLLIQFQNNGVVDDSQLPKDRFSAERLKGVDSTLKIQPAKLEDSAVYLCASSPVGGRLSRGYTFGSGTRLTVV.

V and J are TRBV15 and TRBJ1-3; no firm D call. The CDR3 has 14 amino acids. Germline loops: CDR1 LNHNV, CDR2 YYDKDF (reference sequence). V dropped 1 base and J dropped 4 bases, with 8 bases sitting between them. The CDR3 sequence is CATSRVGEGNTIYF. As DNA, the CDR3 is TGTGCCACCAGCAGAGTAGGAGAGGGAAACACCATATATTTT.

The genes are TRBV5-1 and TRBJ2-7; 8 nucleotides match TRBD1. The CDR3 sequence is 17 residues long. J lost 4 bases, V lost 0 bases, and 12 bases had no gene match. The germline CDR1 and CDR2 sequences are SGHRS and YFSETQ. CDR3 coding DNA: TGCGCCAGCAGCTTGGAGATGACGGGACAGGTCTTTTACGAGCAGTACTTC. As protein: CASSLEMTGQVFYEQYF.

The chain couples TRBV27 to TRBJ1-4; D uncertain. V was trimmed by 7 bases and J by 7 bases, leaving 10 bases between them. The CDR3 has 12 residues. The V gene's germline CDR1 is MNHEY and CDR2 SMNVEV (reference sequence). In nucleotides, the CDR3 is TGTGCCAGCACCTCGGCGGGTGAAAAACTGTTTTTT. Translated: CASTSAGEKLFF.

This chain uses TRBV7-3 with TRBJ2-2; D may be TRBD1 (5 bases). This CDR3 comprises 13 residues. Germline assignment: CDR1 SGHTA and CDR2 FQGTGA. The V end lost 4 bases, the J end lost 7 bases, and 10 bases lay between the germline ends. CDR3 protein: CASSSQGNGELFF. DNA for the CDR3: TGTGCCAGCAGCTCTCAGGGTAACGGGGAGCTGTTTTTT.

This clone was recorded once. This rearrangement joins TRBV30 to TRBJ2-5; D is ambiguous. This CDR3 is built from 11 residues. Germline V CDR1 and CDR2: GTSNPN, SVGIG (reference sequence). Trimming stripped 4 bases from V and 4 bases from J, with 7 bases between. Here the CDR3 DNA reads TGTGCCTGGATGCTGGCAGAGACCCAGTACTTC. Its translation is CAWMLAETQYF.

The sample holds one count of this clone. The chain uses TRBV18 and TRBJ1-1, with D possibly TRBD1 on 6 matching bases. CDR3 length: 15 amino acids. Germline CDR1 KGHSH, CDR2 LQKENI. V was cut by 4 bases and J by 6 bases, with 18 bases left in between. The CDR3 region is CASSQGWGGLAEAFF. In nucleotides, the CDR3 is TGTGCCAGCTCACAGGGCTGGGGGGGGCTGGCTGAAGCTTTCTTT.

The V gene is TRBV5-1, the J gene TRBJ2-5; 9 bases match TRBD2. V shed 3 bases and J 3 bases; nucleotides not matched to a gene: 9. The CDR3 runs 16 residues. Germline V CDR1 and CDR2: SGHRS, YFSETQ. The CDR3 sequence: CASSSRPGLAKETQYF. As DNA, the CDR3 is TGCGCCAGCAGCTCCCGCCCCGGACTAGCGAAAGAGACCCAGTACTTC.

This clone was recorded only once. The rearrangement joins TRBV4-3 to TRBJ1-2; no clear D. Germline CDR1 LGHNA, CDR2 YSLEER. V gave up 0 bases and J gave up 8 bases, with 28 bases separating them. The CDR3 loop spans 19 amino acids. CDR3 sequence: CASSQDSPAFTSPRLGYTF. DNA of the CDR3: TGCGCCAGCAGCCAAGATTCCCCAGCCTTCACATCCCCTAGACTGGGCTACACCTTC.

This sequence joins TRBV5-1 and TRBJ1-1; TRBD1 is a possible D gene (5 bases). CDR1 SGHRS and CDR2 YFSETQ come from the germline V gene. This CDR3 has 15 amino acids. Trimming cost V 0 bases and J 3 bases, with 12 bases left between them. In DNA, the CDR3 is TGCGCCAGCAGCTTGGAGGCGGGGCTGGACACTGAAGCTTTCTTT. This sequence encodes CASSLEAGLDTEAFF.

The CDR3 sequence is CASSLDTEYEQYF. CDR3 sequence (DNA): TGTGCCAGCAGCTTGGACACAGAGTACGAGCAGTACTTC. The rearrangement uses TRBV5-6 and TRBJ2-7; D is unclear. Trimming left V 0 bases short and J 4 bases short, with 8 bases between. The CDR3 has 13 residues. From germline, CDR1 is SGHDT and CDR2 YYEEEE.

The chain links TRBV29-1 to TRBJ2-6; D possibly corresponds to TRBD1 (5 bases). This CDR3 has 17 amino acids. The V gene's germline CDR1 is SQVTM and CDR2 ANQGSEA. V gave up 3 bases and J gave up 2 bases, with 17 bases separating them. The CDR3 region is CSVEKEPGNTGANVLTF. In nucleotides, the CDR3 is TGCAGCGTTGAGAAGGAGCCAGGGAATACTGGGGCCAACGTCCTGACTTTC.

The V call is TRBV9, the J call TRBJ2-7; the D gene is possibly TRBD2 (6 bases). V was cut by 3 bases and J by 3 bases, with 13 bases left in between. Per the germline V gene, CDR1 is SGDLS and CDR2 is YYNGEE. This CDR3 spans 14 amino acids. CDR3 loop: CASSAGVGDYEQYF. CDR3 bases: TGTGCCAGCAGCGCGGGGGTTGGGGACTACGAGCAGTACTTC.